These T cell receptor beta chains were read from a single sample in a study of OX40 agonist ivuxolimab in advanced cancers. Sequencing was performed with immunoSEQ multiplex PCR; in TCRdb, only in-frame clones are kept and a portion is missing. There are 60,000 to 75,000 clones in the sample; 85% to 95% occur only once, and approximately 1% lies in the top ten. The material sequenced was CD4+ or CD8+ T cells sorted from blood, taken in a trial of the OX40 agonist ivuxolimab. The receptors here all came from an adult with an advanced solid tumor such as melanoma, head and neck, liver or kidney cancer. Both conserved end residues are part of each CDR3. The order of the fields is CDR3 protein, CDR3 DNA, J gene, D gene, V gene, clone size. The D gene is left open where the match is weak. Clone size is stated in some rows and not others, as once, few, many or a class when expanded.

CDR3aa: CASSDRLLDTQYF
CDR3nt: TGTGCCAGCAGTGACAGGTTGCTAGATACGCAGTATTTT
j_gene: TRBJ2-3
d_gene: .
v_gene: TRBV2
abundance: once

CDR3aa: CASSPPATQETQYF
CDR3nt: TGTGCCAGCTCACCACCGGCTACCCAAGAGACCCAGTACTTC
j_gene: TRBJ2-5
d_gene: .
v_gene: TRBV18
abundance: .

CDR3aa: CASSPRTSVHNEQFF
CDR3nt: TGTGCCAGCAGTCCCAGGACTAGCGTCCACAATGAGCAGTTCTTC
j_gene: TRBJ2-1
d_gene: TRBD2
v_gene: TRBV6-5
abundance: .

CDR3aa: CASSSPGTGQYEQYF
CDR3nt: TGTGCCAGTAGTAGCCCAGGGACAGGGCAATACGAGCAGTACTTC
j_gene: TRBJ2-7
d_gene: TRBD1
v_gene: TRBV19
abundance: .

CDR3aa: CASSQERGQGNSPLHF
CDR3nt: TGCGCCAGCAGCCAAGAGCGAGGGCAGGGGAATTCACCCCTCCACTTT
j_gene: TRBJ1-6
d_gene: .
v_gene: TRBV4-1
abundance: .

CDR3aa: CAWKQGVFEKLFF
CDR3nt: TGTGCCTGGAAGCAGGGGGTTTTTGAAAAACTGTTTTTT
j_gene: TRBJ1-4
d_gene: TRBD1
v_gene: TRBV30
abundance: few

CDR3aa: CASSPGYEQYF
CDR3nt: TGTGCCAGCAGCCCAGGTTACGAGCAGTACTTC
j_gene: TRBJ2-7
d_gene: .
v_gene: TRBV7-9
abundance: .

CDR3aa: CASSPTPGQGARGYYGYTF
CDR3nt: TGCGCCAGCAGCCCCACCCCGGGACAGGGGGCGAGGGGGTACTATGGCTACACCTTC
j_gene: TRBJ1-2
d_gene: TRBD1
v_gene: TRBV4-1
abundance: .

CDR3aa: CASSLKPAAELFF
CDR3nt: TGTGCCAGCAGCTTAAAGCCGGCTGCCGAGCTGTTTTTT
j_gene: TRBJ2-2
d_gene: .
v_gene: TRBV7-3
abundance: .

CDR3aa: CASSLVARGVGELFF
CDR3nt: TGTGCCAGCAGCTTAGTAGCCAGGGGTGTCGGGGAGCTGTTTTTT
j_gene: TRBJ2-2
d_gene: .
v_gene: TRBV7-9
abundance: once

CDR3aa: CAWRRGNTGELFF
CDR3nt: TGTGCCTGGAGAAGGGGCAACACCGGGGAGCTGTTTTTT
j_gene: TRBJ2-2
d_gene: .
v_gene: TRBV30
abundance: .

CDR3aa: CATRTGGAEEQYF
CDR3nt: TGTGCCACGCGGACAGGGGGCGCGGAGGAGCAGTACTTC
j_gene: TRBJ2-7
d_gene: TRBD1
v_gene: TRBV10-3
abundance: .

CDR3aa: CAIMGENTGELFF
CDR3nt: TGTGCCATCATGGGGGAGAACACCGGGGAGCTGTTTTTT
j_gene: TRBJ2-2
d_gene: .
v_gene: TRBV10-3
abundance: .

CDR3aa: CSVGARADPADTQYF
CDR3nt: TGCAGCGTTGGGGCCAGGGCTGACCCCGCAGATACGCAGTATTTT
j_gene: TRBJ2-3
d_gene: .
v_gene: TRBV29-1
abundance: .

CDR3aa: CASSLAPSGEATDTQYF
CDR3nt: TGCGCCAGCAGCTTGGCCCCTAGCGGGGAGGCCACAGATACGCAGTATTTT
j_gene: TRBJ2-3
d_gene: TRBD2
v_gene: TRBV5-1
abundance: .

CDR3aa: CASSNHQAGNSNQPQHF
CDR3nt: TGTGCCAGTAGTAATCACCAGGCAGGAAATAGCAATCAGCCCCAGCATTTT
j_gene: TRBJ1-5
d_gene: .
v_gene: TRBV19
abundance: .

CDR3aa: CASSDTGERTEQYF
CDR3nt: TGTGCCAGTAGCGATACAGGGGAGAGGACCGAGCAGTACTTC
j_gene: TRBJ2-7
d_gene: TRBD1
v_gene: TRBV19
abundance: .

CDR3aa: CASSEGAGGLNTGELFF
CDR3nt: TGTGCCAGCAGTGAAGGAGCGGGAGGCCTGAACACCGGGGAGCTGTTTTTT
j_gene: TRBJ2-2
d_gene: TRBD2
v_gene: TRBV6-1
abundance: .

CDR3aa: CASSLGTGGGSGELFF
CDR3nt: TGCGCCAGCAGCTTGGGCACAGGGGGAGGCTCCGGGGAGCTGTTTTTT
j_gene: TRBJ2-2
d_gene: TRBD1
v_gene: TRBV5-1
abundance: .

CDR3aa: CASSQFFWDEQFF
CDR3nt: TGCGCCAGCAGCCAATTTTTCTGGGATGAGCAGTTCTTC
j_gene: TRBJ2-1
d_gene: .
v_gene: TRBV4-1
abundance: .

CDR3aa: CASSSGQGAYEQYF
CDR3nt: TGTGCCAGCAGCTCGGGACAGGGCGCCTACGAGCAGTACTTC
j_gene: TRBJ2-7
d_gene: TRBD1
v_gene: TRBV11-3
abundance: few

CDR3aa: CASSREGSTDTQYF
CDR3nt: TGTGCCAGCAGCCGGGAGGGGAGCACAGATACGCAGTATTTT
j_gene: TRBJ2-3
d_gene: TRBD2
v_gene: TRBV5-4
abundance: .

CDR3aa: CASSQAGVSTEAFF
CDR3nt: TGCGCCAGCAGCCAAGCAGGGGTAAGCACTGAAGCTTTCTTT
j_gene: TRBJ1-1
d_gene: .
v_gene: TRBV4-1
abundance: .

CDR3aa: CATRATGTGNGYTF
CDR3nt: TGTGCCACCAGGGCAACCGGGACAGGGAATGGCTACACCTTC
j_gene: TRBJ1-2
d_gene: TRBD1
v_gene: TRBV6-1
abundance: .

CDR3aa: CASSGGTVAEKLFF
CDR3nt: TGTGCCAGCAGTGGAGGGACAGTTGCTGAAAAACTGTTTTTT
j_gene: TRBJ1-4
d_gene: TRBD1
v_gene: TRBV6-1
abundance: .

CDR3aa: CSARIYGYTF
CDR3nt: TGCAGTGCCAGGATCTATGGCTACACCTTC
j_gene: TRBJ1-2
d_gene: .
v_gene: TRBV20-1
abundance: .

CDR3aa: CASSLDRFGNTIYF
CDR3nt: TGTGCCAGCAGCTTAGACCGGTTTGGAAACACCATATATTTT
j_gene: TRBJ1-3
d_gene: .
v_gene: TRBV7-2
abundance: .

CDR3aa: CASSLQVNTEAFF
CDR3nt: TGTGCCAGCTCGTTACAGGTAAACACTGAAGCTTTCTTT
j_gene: TRBJ1-1
d_gene: .
v_gene: TRBV18
abundance: .

CDR3aa: CASSELAGGNEQFF
CDR3nt: TGTGCCAGCAGTGAACTAGCGGGGGGAAATGAGCAGTTCTTC
j_gene: TRBJ2-1
d_gene: TRBD2
v_gene: TRBV6-1
abundance: .

CDR3aa: CATSSTGAAGPYNEQFF
CDR3nt: TGTGCCACCAGCAGCACAGGAGCCGCAGGTCCCTACAATGAGCAGTTCTTC
j_gene: TRBJ2-1
d_gene: .
v_gene: TRBV15
abundance: .

CDR3aa: CASLGRGDTEAFF
CDR3nt: TGTGCCAGCCTGGGCAGGGGGGACACTGAAGCTTTCTTT
j_gene: TRBJ1-1
d_gene: TRBD1
v_gene: TRBV6-5
abundance: .

CDR3aa: CASSPTGVVQPQHF
CDR3nt: TGTGCCAGCAGTCCCACAGGGGTCGTTCAGCCCCAGCATTTT
j_gene: TRBJ1-5
d_gene: TRBD1
v_gene: TRBV7-8
abundance: .

CDR3aa: CASSDAGGTVVQYF
CDR3nt: TGTGCCAGCAGTGATGCGGGGGGGACAGTAGTTCAGTACTTC
j_gene: TRBJ2-4
d_gene: TRBD2
v_gene: TRBV25-1
abundance: .

CDR3aa: CASSGAPSEKLFF
CDR3nt: TGTGCCAGCTCAGGGGCGCCTAGTGAAAAACTGTTTTTT
j_gene: TRBJ1-4
d_gene: .
v_gene: TRBV18
abundance: .

CDR3aa: CASSFGTANTEAFF
CDR3nt: TGCGCCAGCAGCTTCGGGACAGCGAACACTGAAGCTTTCTTT
j_gene: TRBJ1-1
d_gene: TRBD1
v_gene: TRBV5-1
abundance: .

CDR3aa: CASSLTTGLETQYF
CDR3nt: TGTGCCAGCAGCTTAACAACAGGCCTTGAGACCCAGTACTTC
j_gene: TRBJ2-5
d_gene: .
v_gene: TRBV7-2
abundance: .

CDR3aa: CASSQQPGQMNTEAFF
CDR3nt: TGTGCCAGCAGCCAACAACCCGGACAGATGAACACTGAAGCTTTCTTT
j_gene: TRBJ1-1
d_gene: .
v_gene: TRBV7-9
abundance: .

CDR3aa: CASSLQGASNTGELFF
CDR3nt: TGCGCCAGCAGCCTCCAGGGGGCCTCGAACACCGGGGAGCTGTTTTTT
j_gene: TRBJ2-2
d_gene: TRBD1
v_gene: TRBV5-1
abundance: .

CDR3aa: CASSSLTGGYGYTF
CDR3nt: TGTGCCAGCAGCTCGTTGACAGGGGGCTATGGCTACACCTTC
j_gene: TRBJ1-2
d_gene: TRBD1
v_gene: TRBV5-4
abundance: .

CDR3aa: CASRQGPQETQYF
CDR3nt: TGTGCCAGCAGACAGGGACCCCAAGAGACCCAGTACTTC
j_gene: TRBJ2-5
d_gene: .
v_gene: TRBV2
abundance: .

CDR3aa: CASSAPSGGSYNEQFF
CDR3nt: TGTGCCAGTAGTGCTCCTAGCGGAGGCTCCTACAATGAGCAGTTCTTC
j_gene: TRBJ2-1
d_gene: TRBD2
v_gene: TRBV19
abundance: once

CDR3aa: CASSLASSDRSYEQYF
CDR3nt: TGTGCCAGCAGCTTAGCCTCGTCGGACAGATCCTACGAGCAGTACTTC
j_gene: TRBJ2-7
d_gene: .
v_gene: TRBV7-2
abundance: .

CDR3aa: CASSEAGGGTDTQYF
CDR3nt: TGTGCCAGCAGTGAAGCGGGGGGGGGCACAGATACGCAGTATTTT
j_gene: TRBJ2-3
d_gene: TRBD2
v_gene: TRBV6-1
abundance: .